The T cell receptor (beta chain) described here comes from a study of cytomegalovirus exposure and HLA in healthy donors. From germline, CDR1 is SGHDT and CDR2 YYEEEE. The CDR3 loop spans 15 amino acids. The ends lost 4 bases at V and 4 bases at J; junction bases unmatched: 5. Researchers ran the PCR with 60 Vbeta and 13 Jbeta primers. Clones were read by immunoSEQ multiplex PCR, and TCRdb kept only the in-frame ones, dropping some. The sample holds around 150,000 clones, about 80% seen once. This TCR derives from a man aged 18 to 30 in good health and CMV-seropositive. The sequencing input was PBMCs. This chain uses TRBV5-6 with TRBJ2-2; 9 positions match TRBD1. The CDR3 DNA is TGTGCCAGCAGCACCGGGACAGGGTTCACCGGGGAGCTGTTTTTT. It is translated as CASSTGTGFTGELFF.